This section outlines one T cell receptor beta chain sequence together with its context. Its antigen is unknown. These data originate in a study of cytomegalovirus exposure and HLA in healthy donors. At the level of the study: A data release that came early held tens of millions of unique TCRs from HLA-typed donors.

A multiplex PCR was run with 60 Vbeta primers and 13 Jbeta primers. TCRdb's copy holds only in-frame clones and misses some; the assay was immunoSEQ multiplex PCR. The specimen's table records 60,000 to 70,000 clones. The CDR3 runs 13 residues. V lost 5 bases, J lost 4 bases, and 11 bases lay in between. CDR1 is LNHDA and CDR2 is SQIVND in the germline V gene (reference sequence). Study-wide findings and caveats: In an earlier analysis, most TCR beta V segments were productive about 90% or about 30% of the time. The authors assumed roughly uniform sequencing depth across donors for presence/absence analyses. TCR beta sequences reportedly predicted most subjects' HLA-A and HLA-B alleles accurately.

This chain connects TRBV19 to TRBJ1-2; D might be TRBD1 (5 bases). The TCR sequence derives from a boy aged 10-17 years in good health and CMV-seronegative. Sample: PBMCs. CDR3 region: CASSAPGGYGYTF. In nucleotides, the CDR3 is TGTGCCAGTAGTGCCCCCGGGGGCTATGGCTACACCTTC.